This T cell receptor (beta chain) came from a study of response to subunit inactivated influenza vaccine. Study-level results: Seasonal influenza vaccination, on each occasion, was suggested by the authors to recruit few new T cells.

TCRdb analysed the RT-PCR reads with MiXCR anew, one entry per CDR3 protein. The data show under 200,000 distinct CDR3 sequences, 9.5% to 12% seen once. This CDR3 has 14 amino acids. Trimming took 7 bases from V and 5 from J; bases not matched to a gene: 10. Per germline, CDR1 WNHNN and CDR2 SYGVQD (reference sequence). Worth noting for this clonotype: Its antigen is unknown.

The sequenced sample was CD8+ T cells sorted from PBMCs, obtained roughly 24 months after vaccination. The clonotype originates from a man aged 45 to 75 who received an inactivated influenza vaccine. V usage is TRBV10-1 and J usage is TRBJ2-7; 8 bases are shared with TRBD1. This CDR3 is CASILDRDLNEQYF. CDR3 bases: TGCGCCAGCATTCTGGACAGGGACCTCAACGAGCAGTACTTC.